What follows are 31 T cell receptor beta chains derived from one specimen sequenced in a study of cytomegalovirus exposure and HLA in healthy donors. Produced via immunoSEQ multiplex PCR; TCRdb's table is partial and in-frame only. The repertoire has 120,000 or so clones, about 91% of them found once; the top ten carry about 1.8%. The specimen sequenced was PBMCs. These receptors were collected from a man younger than 30 in good health and CMV-seronegative.

The V and J genes are TRBV7-9 and TRBJ1-1, with D tentatively TRBD1 (5 bases). In germline, CDR1 is SEHNR, CDR2 FQNEAQ (reference sequence). The CDR3 runs 14 residues. The ends were cut back, 5 bases at V and 0 bases at J, with 10 bases in the middle. CDR3 sequence: CASSRTSMNTEAFF. Written as DNA, the CDR3 is TGTGCCAGCAGCCGGACAAGCATGAACACTGAAGCTTTCTTT. Looking up the rest from reference TRBV7-9 and TRBJ1-1 gives the full variable domain: DTGVSQNPRHKITKRGQNVTFRCDPISEHNRLYWYRQTLGQGPEFLTYFQNEAQLEKSRLLSDRFSAERPKGSFSTLEIQRTEQGDSAMYLCASSRTSMNTEAFFGQGTRLTVV.

A remark on this clone: A much more abundant neighbour one base away suggests this may be a read error. The chain is built from TRBV6-5 and TRBJ2-3; 10 positions match TRBD1. Germline V CDR1 and CDR2: MNHEY, SVGAGI. CDR3 length: 14 residues. For the CDR3, the DNA is TGTGCCGGCAGTACGACAGGGGGCAGGGATACGCAGTATTTT. It translates to CAGSTTGGRDTQYF.

The chain couples TRBV27 to TRBJ2-7; maybe TRBD2 (6 bases). CDR1 is MNHEY and CDR2 is SMNVEV in the germline V gene (reference sequence). V lost 5 bases, J lost 2 bases, and 19 bases lay in between. This CDR3 has 16 residues. This CDR3 reads CASSEEPGDQAYEQYF. The CDR3 DNA is TGTGCCAGCAGTGAAGAACCGGGAGACCAAGCCTACGAGCAGTACTTC.

This chain links TRBV9 with TRBJ2-5, with TRBD2 identical over 10 bases. Germline V gene sequence: CDR1 SGDLS, CDR2 YYNGEE. This CDR3 spans 17 amino acids. The ends lost 0 bases at V and 5 bases at J; junction bases unmatched: 10. CDR3 sequence (DNA): TGTGCCAGCAGCGTAGGGTCAGCGGGAGGGCCTACGGAGACCCAGTACTTC. It encodes CASSVGSAGGPTETQYF.

This sequence joins TRBV27 and TRBJ2-1; 11 bases are shared with TRBD2. The CDR3 length is 13 residues. Germline V lookup: CDR1 MNHEY, CDR2 SMNVEV (reference sequence). The ends lost 6 bases at V and 8 bases at J; junction bases unmatched: 3. CDR3 DNA: TGTGCCAGCAGGACTAGCGGGGTCTATGAGCAGTTCTTC. Translation: CASRTSGVYEQFF.

The V gene is TRBV9, the J gene TRBJ2-3; tentatively, D is TRBD2 (6 bases). The germline V gene encodes CDR1 SGDLS and CDR2 YYNGEE. The germline V and J ends were trimmed by 0 bases and 3 bases, with 11 bases remaining between them. The CDR3 runs 15 residues. The CDR3 region has the DNA TGTGCCAGCAGCGTAGAGGGAGGCGAAACAGATACGCAGTATTTT. It yields the protein CASSVEGGETDTQYF.

The J gene is TRBJ2-1, the V gene TRBV11-2; TRBD2 might be the D (7 bases). Trimming took off 5 bases at V and 4 bases at J, with 15 bases between the two ends. The germline V gene has CDR1 SGHAT and CDR2 FQNNGV. The CDR3 is made up of 15 amino acids. For the CDR3, the DNA is TGTGCCAGCAGCCCGTCCGCGGGGGCTTACAATGAGCAGTTCTTC. It is translated as CASSPSAGAYNEQFF.

The gene calls are TRBV11-3 and TRBJ2-7, with TRBD1 identical over 8 bases. From germline, CDR1 is SGHNT and CDR2 YENEEA. J was trimmed by 2 bases and V by 0 bases; bases with no gene match: 3. The CDR3 covers 15 residues. In nucleotides, the CDR3 is TGTGCCAGCAGCTTAGATGGGACAGGTGCCTACGAGCAGTACTTC. Translated: CASSLDGTGAYEQYF.

V gene TRBV5-1 combines with J gene TRBJ1-5; TRBD1 might be the D (6 bases). The germline V gene encodes CDR1 SGHRS and CDR2 YFSETQ. V lost 5 bases and J 4 bases, leaving 10 bases between the germline ends. The CDR3 contains 13 residues. CDR3 coding DNA: TGCGCCAGCAGACCCGACAGGAATCAGCCCCAGCATTTT. Its protein is CASRPDRNQPQHF. Full variable domain (rest looked up from reference TRBV5-1 and TRBJ1-5): KAGVTQTPRYLIKTRGQQVTLSCSPISGHRSVSWYQQTPGQGLQFLFEYFSETQRNKGNFPGRFSGRQFSNSRSEMNVSTLELGDSALYLCASRPDRNQPQHFGDGTRLSIL.

The rearrangement links TRBV7-2 to TRBJ2-3; no clear D gene. This CDR3 region has 13 residues. Germline CDR1 SGHTA, CDR2 FQGNSA. Trimming took 2 bases from V and 1 from J, leaving 4 bases between them. This CDR3 is CASSLPGTDTQYF. CDR3 bases: TGTGCCAGCAGCTTACCGGGCACAGATACGCAGTATTTT.

The rearrangement joins TRBV13 to TRBJ2-3; 10 nucleotides line up with TRBD2. The trim removed 1 base at V and 4 bases at J, leaving 5 bases unmatched. The CDR3 length is 16 residues. In germline, CDR1 is PRHDT, CDR2 FYEKMQ (reference sequence). The CDR3 bases are TGTGCCAGCAGCTTAGATTGGCTAGCGGGGGCAGATACGCAGTATTTT. Encoded protein: CASSLDWLAGADTQYF.

This clone occurred a few times. The chain couples TRBV9 to TRBJ2-1; D perhaps matches TRBD1 (6 bases). The V end was cut by 0 bases, the J end by 0 bases, with 7 bases between. Germline V CDR1 and CDR2: SGDLS, YYNGEE. This CDR3 has 15 residues. The CDR3 DNA sequence: TGTGCCAGCAGCGTAGTGGACAGCTCCTACAATGAGCAGTTCTTC. It translates to CASSVVDSSYNEQFF.

This clone was observed a single time. This rearrangement joins TRBV15 to TRBJ2-2; D is undetermined. The CDR3 extends over 18 amino acids. V was cut by 3 bases and J by 0 bases, with 17 bases left in between. Germline lookup yields CDR1 LNHNV and CDR2 YYDKDF (reference sequence). CDR3 in DNA: TGTGCCACCAGCAGTGAAGCCAAGTTATACGCGAACACCGGGGAGCTGTTTTTT. This encodes CATSSEAKLYANTGELFF.

The chain recombines TRBV7-6 with TRBJ2-3; 7 bases line up with TRBD2. Germline-derived CDR1 and CDR2 are SGHVS and FNYEAQ. The CDR3 loop spans 14 amino acids. V shed 0 bases, J shed 3 bases, and the junction held 0 bases outside the gene matches. CDR3 region: CASSLAGGTDTQYF. CDR3 DNA sequence: TGTGCCAGCAGCTTAGCGGGAGGGACAGATACGCAGTATTTT.

The J gene is TRBJ2-1, the V gene TRBV29-1; D may be TRBD2 (5 bases). Trimming took 4 bases from V and 5 from J, leaving 12 bases between them. CDR1 and CDR2 from the germline V gene are SQVTM and ANQGSEA. CDR3 length equals 13 residues. The CDR3 DNA sequence: TGCAGCGTTGCCCTGACTACAAACAATGAGCAGTTCTTC. This encodes CSVALTTNNEQFF.

The chain employs TRBV6-5 and TRBJ1-3; D possibly corresponds to TRBD1 (5 bases). This CDR3 has 15 residues. Trimming shortened V by 8 bases and J by 3 bases, and 17 bases separated the two germline ends. The V gene's germline CDR1 is MNHEY and CDR2 SVGAGI. The CDR3: CASWATRGYGNTIYF. CDR3 in DNA: TGTGCCAGCTGGGCCACTCGGGGGTATGGAAACACCATATATTTT.

The CDR3 DNA sequence: TGTGCCAGCAGGTCAGGGGGGAGCTCCTACGAGCAGTACTTC. This gives the protein CASRSGGSSYEQYF. The genes are TRBV7-9 and TRBJ2-7; D possibly corresponds to TRBD1 (7 bases). This CDR3 region has 14 residues. Germline V gene lookup returns CDR1 SEHNR and CDR2 FQNEAQ (reference sequence). V was pared by 6 bases and J by 0 bases, with 12 bases between.

The chain recombines TRBV25-1 with TRBJ2-7; no clear D. The CDR3 runs 13 residues. From germline, CDR1 is MGHDK and CDR2 SYGVNS. Trimming removed 6 bases at V and 8 bases at J, with 17 bases between. The CDR3 spells CASRKAGFWKQYF. The DNA of the CDR3 is TGTGCCAGCAGAAAGGCAGGATTTTGGAAGCAGTACTTC.

The chain couples TRBV6-5 to TRBJ2-1; the D gene is possibly TRBD2 (6 bases). The CDR3 has 14 amino acids. V was pared by 10 bases and J by 4 bases, with 17 bases between. CDR1 and CDR2 (germline): MNHEY, SVGAGI. The CDR3 region is CATKLGGEYNEQFF. The CDR3 region has the DNA TGTGCCACCAAGTTAGGAGGGGAGTACAATGAGCAGTTCTTC.

This chain connects TRBV12-5 to TRBJ2-3, with D possibly being TRBD2 (6 bases). The CDR3 has 15 residues. Trimming took 3 bases from V and 5 from J, leaving 15 bases between them. Germline lookup yields CDR1 LGHNT and CDR2 FRNRAP. The CDR3 DNA is TGTGCTAGTGGTTTTGGCGGGATTGGGGGAGATACGCAGTATTTT. Residues: CASGFGGIGGDTQYF.

The rearrangement joins TRBV28 to TRBJ2-2; TRBD2 matches 7 bases. V was pared by 6 bases and J by 3 bases, with 13 bases of the junction left unmatched. The CDR3 sequence is 17 residues long. CDR1 MDHEN and CDR2 SYDVKM come from the germline V gene. The CDR3 DNA reads as TGTGCCAGCAGAGGCCGAAAAGGGACTACGCACACCGGGGAGCTGTTTTTT. This translates into CASRGRKGTTHTGELFF.

The CDR3 DNA follows: TGTGCCAGCAGTTTATTTCAGGGCGGGGACGAGCAGTACTTC. This gives the protein CASSLFQGGDEQYF. The V gene is TRBV28, the J gene TRBJ2-7; a possible D gene is TRBD2 (6 bases). Per germline, CDR1 MDHEN and CDR2 SYDVKM. This CDR3 contains 14 residues. V was cut by 1 base and J by 5 bases, with 12 bases left in between.

The chain couples TRBV28 to TRBJ1-6; unclear D gene. The germline V gene encodes CDR1 MDHEN and CDR2 SYDVKM. V was cut by 9 bases and J by 7 bases, with 13 bases left in between. This CDR3 region has 13 residues. The CDR3 here is CASRGQINSPLHF. The CDR3 region has the DNA TGTGCCAGTCGCGGGCAGATAAATTCACCCCTCCACTTT.

CDR3 residues: CASSLVARAYNEQFF. CDR3 DNA: TGTGCCAGCAGCTTAGTAGCGAGGGCCTACAATGAGCAGTTCTTC. The genes are TRBV7-2 and TRBJ2-1, with D perhaps matching TRBD2 (5 bases). From germline, CDR1 is SGHTA and CDR2 FQGNSA. The CDR3 runs 15 residues. Trimming took 1 base from V and 2 from J, leaving 9 bases between them. Combining the CDR3 with reference TRBV7-2 and TRBJ2-1 gives the whole variable domain GAGVSQSPSNKVTEKGKDVELRCDPISGHTALYWYRQSLGQGLEFLIYFQGNSAPDKSGLPSDRFSAERTGGSVSTLTIQRTQQEDSAVYLCASSLVARAYNEQFFGPGTRLTVL.

This chain joins TRBV6-5 and TRBJ2-2; 7 positions match TRBD2. V was pared by 2 bases and J by 7 bases, with 4 bases of the junction left unmatched. The CDR3 extends over 14 amino acids. Germline values: CDR1 MNHEY, CDR2 SVGAGI. The CDR3 loop reads CASSYGRGGGELFF. The CDR3 DNA reads as TGTGCCAGCAGTTACGGGAGGGGTGGCGGGGAGCTGTTTTTT.

This sequence joins TRBV6-6 and TRBJ1-4; D gene ambiguous. Germline V gene lookup returns CDR1 MNHNY and CDR2 SVGAGI (reference sequence). The CDR3 contains 14 residues. Trimming left V 2 bases short and J 10 bases short, with 14 bases between. The CDR3 loop reads CASSYGERERKLFF. The CDR3, as DNA: TGTGCCAGCAGTTACGGGGAGAGAGAAAGAAAACTGTTTTTT.

The CDR3 reads CASSVSGVYNEQFF. CDR3 DNA sequence: TGCGCCAGCAGTGTTAGCGGGGTCTACAATGAGCAGTTCTTC. The chain links TRBV10-1 to TRBJ2-1; 8 bases are a match to TRBD2. Per germline, CDR1 WNHNN and CDR2 SYGVQD (reference sequence). Losses at the gene ends were 4 bases for V and 3 bases for J; bases not matched to a gene: 2. This CDR3 has 14 amino acids.

The chain recombines TRBV7-9 with TRBJ1-4; TRBD1 matches at 9 bases. Germline CDR1 is SEHNR and CDR2 is FQNEAQ (reference sequence). The CDR3 runs 15 residues. The V gene end was trimmed by 1 base and the J gene end by 5 bases; junction bases not matched to a gene: 2. The CDR3, as DNA: TGTGCCAGCAGCTTAGGCACAGGGGGCAATGAAAAACTGTTTTTT. Protein product: CASSLGTGGNEKLFF.

V is TRBV6-1 and J is TRBJ2-7; 7 positions agree with TRBD1. Germline V gene sequence: CDR1 MNHNS, CDR2 SASEGT. The CDR3 has 15 residues. Trimming cost V 4 bases and J 2 bases; bases outside gene matches: 8. For the CDR3, the DNA is TGTGCCAGCAGTGCCGGGACAGTTAAAACCTACGAGCAGTACTTC. It yields the protein CASSAGTVKTYEQYF.

J is TRBJ1-5 and V is TRBV28; D is undetermined. The V end lost 2 bases, the J end lost 0 bases, and 17 bases lay between the germline ends. This CDR3 comprises 18 residues. Germline CDR1 and CDR2: MDHEN and SYDVKM. The CDR3 sequence is CASSLSVGTRYSNQPQHF. Here the CDR3 DNA reads TGTGCCAGCAGTTTAAGCGTCGGCACGCGGTATAGCAATCAGCCCCAGCATTTT.

This clone was found once. The chain carries TRBV28 and TRBJ1-5; 8 nucleotides line up with TRBD1. The germline V gene encodes CDR1 MDHEN and CDR2 SYDVKM. J lost 7 bases, V lost 6 bases, and 8 bases had no gene match. This CDR3 spans 14 amino acids. The CDR3 sequence: CASSLLQGAQPQHF. CDR3 nucleotide sequence: TGTGCCAGCAGCTTGCTCCAGGGGGCCCAGCCCCAGCATTTT.